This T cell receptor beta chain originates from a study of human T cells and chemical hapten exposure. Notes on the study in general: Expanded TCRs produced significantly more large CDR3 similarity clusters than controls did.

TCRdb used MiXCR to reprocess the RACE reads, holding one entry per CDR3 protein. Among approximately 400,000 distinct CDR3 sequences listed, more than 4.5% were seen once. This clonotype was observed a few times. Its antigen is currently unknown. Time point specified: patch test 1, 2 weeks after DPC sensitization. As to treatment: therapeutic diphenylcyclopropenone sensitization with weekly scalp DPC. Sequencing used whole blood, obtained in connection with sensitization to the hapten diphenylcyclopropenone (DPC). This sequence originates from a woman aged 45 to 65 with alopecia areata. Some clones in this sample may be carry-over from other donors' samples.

The chain's CDR3 is CSARWGGRADTQYF. The CDR3, as DNA: TGCAGTGCTAGATGGGGCGGGAGGGCAGATACGCAGTATTTT. The V call is TRBV20-1, the J call TRBJ2-3, with 9 positions matching TRBD2. The ends lost 2 bases at V and 4 bases at J; junction bases unmatched: 4. The V gene's germline CDR1 is DFQATT and CDR2 SNEGSKA (reference sequence). The CDR3 sequence is 14 residues long.